These T cell receptor beta chains were read from a single sample in a study of breast tumors, draining lymph nodes, adjacent tissues. From the multiplex PCR reads, TCRdb called clonotypes with MiXCR, one entry per CDR3 protein. Of around 140,000 distinct CDR3 sequences in the sample, 20% to 25% are singletons; the top ten hold approximately 2.7%. Sequencing was done on a sample of axillary lymph node tissue. Receptors were obtained from a female donor with breast cancer. Some clones in this sample may be carry-over from other donors' samples. The CDR3 runs from the conserved cysteine through the conserved F or W. The D gene is left open where the match is weak. Rows may omit the clone size; those that give it use once, few, many or a size class.

clone size: many
J gene: TRBJ2-5
D gene: -
V gene: TRBV2
CDR3 protein: CASSGISSVETQYF
CDR3 DNA: TGTGCCAGCAGTGGAATTTCTAGCGTGGAGACCCAGTACTTC

clone size: many
J gene: TRBJ2-7
D gene: TRBD2
V gene: TRBV20-1
CDR3 protein: CSARDSSGYEQYF
CDR3 DNA: TGCAGTGCTAGAGATTCTAGCGGGTACGAGCAGTACTTC

clone size: -
J gene: TRBJ2-1
D gene: TRBD2
V gene: TRBV7-8
CDR3 protein: CASSTSGASYNEQFF
CDR3 DNA: TGTGCCAGCAGTACGAGCGGGGCTTCCTACAATGAGCAGTTCTTC

clone size: -
J gene: TRBJ2-5
D gene: TRBD1
V gene: TRBV18
CDR3 protein: CASSSRDRGGEIQYF
CDR3 DNA: TGCGCCAGCTCAAGCCGGGACAGGGGAGGGGAGATCCAGTACTTC

clone size: few
J gene: TRBJ2-4
D gene: TRBD2
V gene: TRBV7-9
CDR3 protein: CASSFSGTSGRSAKNIQYF
CDR3 DNA: TGTGCCAGCAGCTTTTCCGGGACTAGCGGGAGATCGGCCAAAAACATTCAGTACTTC

clone size: few
J gene: TRBJ1-4
D gene: -
V gene: TRBV14
CDR3 protein: CASSQDTRGYEKLFF
CDR3 DNA: TGTGCCAGCAGCCAAGATACCAGGGGCTATGAAAAACTGTTTTTT

clone size: -
J gene: TRBJ1-1
D gene: -
V gene: TRBV10-3
CDR3 protein: CAISEDRTEAFF
CDR3 DNA: TGTGCCATCAGTGAGGACAGGACCGAAGCTTTCTTT

clone size: -
J gene: TRBJ2-2
D gene: TRBD2
V gene: TRBV11-3
CDR3 protein: CASSGGGYNTGELFF
CDR3 DNA: TGTGCCAGCAGCGGGGGGGGGTACAACACCGGGGAGCTGTTTTTT

clone size: many
J gene: TRBJ2-5
D gene: -
V gene: TRBV24-1
CDR3 protein: CATNPAGAWETQYF
CDR3 DNA: TGTGCCACCAACCCTGCAGGGGCTTGGGAGACCCAGTACTTC

clone size: many
J gene: TRBJ2-1
D gene: TRBD2
V gene: TRBV12-3/TRBV12-4
CDR3 protein: CASSPTLAGGGEQFF
CDR3 DNA: TGTGCCAGCAGTCCGACACTAGCGGGAGGCGGTGAGCAGTTCTTC

clone size: -
J gene: TRBJ2-3
D gene: -
V gene: TRBV3-1
CDR3 protein: CASGQTGGGRATQYF
CDR3 DNA: TGTGCCAGCGGCCAGACGGGGGGCGGCCGAGCTACGCAGTATTTT

clone size: few
J gene: TRBJ1-5
D gene: TRBD1
V gene: TRBV28
CDR3 protein: CASRRPHRGPDQPQHF
CDR3 DNA: TGTGCCAGCAGGCGGCCACACAGGGGGCCAGATCAGCCCCAGCATTTT

clone size: many
J gene: TRBJ2-1
D gene: TRBD2
V gene: TRBV9
CDR3 protein: CASSVALSGSSYNEQFF
CDR3 DNA: TGTGCCAGCAGCGTAGCCTTAAGCGGGAGCTCCTACAATGAGCAGTTCTTC

clone size: many
J gene: TRBJ2-7
D gene: -
V gene: TRBV6-5
CDR3 protein: CASSYRGGAGYEQYF
CDR3 DNA: TGTGCCAGCAGTTACCGCGGGGGCGCGGGTTACGAGCAGTACTTC

clone size: -
J gene: TRBJ2-4
D gene: TRBD2
V gene: TRBV6-2/TRBV6-3
CDR3 protein: CASSYGGSGGNIQYF
CDR3 DNA: TGTGCCAGCAGTTACGGCGGGAGTGGGGGAAACATTCAGTACTTC

clone size: many
J gene: TRBJ1-2
D gene: TRBD1
V gene: TRBV25-1
CDR3 protein: CASSDPRQGAIGYTF
CDR3 DNA: TGTGCCAGCAGTGACCCCCGACAGGGGGCGATCGGCTACACCTTC

clone size: many
J gene: TRBJ2-3
D gene: -
V gene: TRBV7-9
CDR3 protein: CASSLATSTDTQYF
CDR3 DNA: TGTGCCAGCAGCTTAGCGACTAGCACAGATACGCAGTATTTT

clone size: many
J gene: TRBJ2-5
D gene: -
V gene: TRBV20-1
CDR3 protein: CSASLLSGSRKTQYF
CDR3 DNA: TGCAGTGCTAGCCTGCTCTCCGGGAGTAGAAAGACCCAGTACTTC

clone size: -
J gene: TRBJ2-5
D gene: TRBD2
V gene: TRBV20-1
CDR3 protein: CSARGGLAGGETQYF
CDR3 DNA: TGCAGTGCTAGGGGGGGACTAGCGGGAGGAGAGACCCAGTACTTC

clone size: many
J gene: TRBJ2-1
D gene: TRBD2
V gene: TRBV6-5
CDR3 protein: CASSSAGGPGEQFF
CDR3 DNA: TGTGCCAGCAGTTCAGCGGGAGGGCCCGGTGAGCAGTTCTTC

clone size: -
J gene: TRBJ2-5
D gene: -
V gene: TRBV20-1
CDR3 protein: CSARWGGAAGTGGLETQYF
CDR3 DNA: TGCAGTGCTAGATGGGGGGGGGCAGCCGGGACAGGTGGTCTGGAGACCCAGTACTTC

clone size: many
J gene: TRBJ2-5
D gene: TRBD1
V gene: TRBV5-4
CDR3 protein: CASSLRTGLYGETQYF
CDR3 DNA: TGTGCCAGCAGCCTTAGGACAGGGTTGTATGGGGAGACCCAGTACTTC